The rows below give T cell receptor beta chains drawn from one sample of a study of immune evolution from preneoplasia to lung adenocarcinoma. Sequencing was performed with immunoSEQ multiplex PCR; in TCRdb, only in-frame clones are kept and a portion is missing. This sample yields some 9,000 clones, of which just under 80% are seen a single time; over 10% belongs to the top ten. The sample comprised FFPE lung adenocarcinoma in situ tissue. The receptor source for this set is a person aged 80 or over with lung adenocarcinoma. CDR3s include the opening cysteine and the closing phenylalanine or tryptophan. A D gene is named only where the DNA matches it firmly. Some rows have no size entry. The others give once, few or many, or a class for an expanded clone.

j_gene: TRBJ2-1
abundance: NA
d_gene: NA
v_gene: TRBV11-2
CDR3aa: CANSNRLGDSEQFF
CDR3nt: TGTGCCAACAGCAACAGACTAGGGGATAGTGAGCAGTTCTTC

j_gene: TRBJ2-2
abundance: NA
d_gene: NA
v_gene: TRBV11-2
CDR3aa: CASIESRFNTGELFF
CDR3nt: TGTGCCAGCATCGAGTCCCGCTTCAACACCGGGGAGCTGTTTTTT

j_gene: TRBJ1-1
abundance: NA
d_gene: NA
v_gene: TRBV7-9
CDR3aa: CASSLDRVGAFF
CDR3nt: TGTGCCAGCAGCTTAGATCGGGTAGGAGCTTTCTTT

j_gene: TRBJ2-1
abundance: medium-sized
d_gene: NA
v_gene: TRBV11-2
CDR3aa: CASQTSPLVDEQFF
CDR3nt: TGTGCCAGCCAGACCTCCCCCTTAGTGGATGAGCAGTTCTTC

j_gene: TRBJ1-2
abundance: NA
d_gene: NA
v_gene: TRBV11-3
CDR3aa: CASSPGFGYTF
CDR3nt: TGTGCCAGCAGCCCAGGGTTTGGCTACACCTTC

j_gene: TRBJ2-5
abundance: NA
d_gene: TRBD2
v_gene: TRBV5-6
CDR3aa: CASSLAGEPTQYF
CDR3nt: TGTGCCAGCAGCTTAGCGGGGGAACCAACCCAGTACTTC

j_gene: TRBJ1-1
abundance: NA
d_gene: TRBD1
v_gene: TRBV7-9
CDR3aa: CASRLTGLTEAFF
CDR3nt: TGTGCCAGCAGGTTGACAGGGCTCACTGAAGCTTTCTTT

j_gene: TRBJ2-5
abundance: NA
d_gene: NA
v_gene: TRBV10-1
CDR3aa: CANLRDPNETQYF
CDR3nt: TGCGCCAACCTCCGGGACCCCAATGAGACCCAGTACTTC

j_gene: TRBJ2-7
abundance: NA
d_gene: NA
v_gene: TRBV10-3
CDR3aa: CAISDRTDLRGEQYF
CDR3nt: TGTGCCATCAGTGACAGGACAGACCTTAGGGGCGAGCAGTACTTC

j_gene: TRBJ2-5
abundance: once
d_gene: NA
v_gene: TRBV5-4
CDR3aa: CASSLGTVQETQYF
CDR3nt: TGTGCCAGCAGCTTGGGGACAGTCCAAGAGACCCAGTACTTC

j_gene: TRBJ1-4
abundance: medium-sized
d_gene: NA
v_gene: TRBV7-9
CDR3aa: CASSPGRNEKLFF
CDR3nt: TGTGCCAGCAGCCCAGGTAGAAATGAAAAACTGTTTTTT

j_gene: TRBJ2-2
abundance: NA
d_gene: TRBD1
v_gene: TRBV10-3
CDR3aa: CAISESRTGYGGELFF
CDR3nt: TGTGCCATCAGTGAGTCTAGGACAGGGTACGGCGGGGAGCTGTTTTTT

j_gene: TRBJ1-2
abundance: NA
d_gene: NA
v_gene: TRBV9
CDR3aa: CASSVGGDYGYTF
CDR3nt: TGTGCCAGCAGCGTAGGAGGGGACTATGGCTACACCTTC

j_gene: TRBJ2-5
abundance: NA
d_gene: NA
v_gene: TRBV7-2
CDR3aa: CASSSLIVRGGGETQYF
CDR3nt: TGTGCCAGCAGCTCCCTAATAGTTAGGGGTGGAGGAGAGACCCAGTACTTC

j_gene: TRBJ2-7
abundance: NA
d_gene: NA
v_gene: TRBV11-3
CDR3aa: CASSLMGTETYEQYF
CDR3nt: TGTGCCAGCAGCTTAATGGGTACAGAAACCTACGAGCAGTACTTC

j_gene: TRBJ1-5
abundance: few
d_gene: NA
v_gene: TRBV7-2
CDR3aa: CASTRVGQPQHF
CDR3nt: TGTGCCAGCACGCGAGTGGGGCAGCCCCAGCATTTT

j_gene: TRBJ1-2
abundance: NA
d_gene: NA
v_gene: TRBV6-5
CDR3aa: CASSYLLNYGYTF
CDR3nt: TGTGCCAGCAGTTACTTACTAAACTATGGCTACACCTTC

j_gene: TRBJ1-5
abundance: NA
d_gene: NA
v_gene: TRBV6-6
CDR3aa: CASSYPPGRINQPQHF
CDR3nt: TGTGCCAGCAGTTACCCGCCGGGACGGATCAATCAGCCCCAGCATTTT

j_gene: TRBJ2-7
abundance: NA
d_gene: NA
v_gene: TRBV2
CDR3aa: CASRDGNYEQYF
CDR3nt: TGTGCCAGCAGGGACGGAAACTACGAGCAGTACTTC

j_gene: TRBJ2-5
abundance: few
d_gene: NA
v_gene: TRBV6-4
CDR3aa: CASSDSSRAQETQYF
CDR3nt: TGTGCCAGCAGTGACTCTAGCCGGGCGCAAGAGACCCAGTACTTC

j_gene: TRBJ1-1
abundance: few
d_gene: NA
v_gene: TRBV6-6
CDR3aa: CASSYPAEAFF
CDR3nt: TGTGCCAGCAGTTACCCGGCTGAAGCTTTCTTT

j_gene: TRBJ2-5
abundance: once
d_gene: NA
v_gene: TRBV7-9
CDR3aa: CASSFWGGETQYF
CDR3nt: TGTGCCAGCAGCTTTTGGGGTGGAGAGACCCAGTACTTC

j_gene: TRBJ1-1
abundance: once
d_gene: NA
v_gene: TRBV7-8
CDR3aa: CASSPSRGLPTEAFF
CDR3nt: TGTGCCAGCAGCCCCAGTAGGGGACTTCCTACTGAAGCTTTCTTT

j_gene: TRBJ1-5
abundance: NA
d_gene: NA
v_gene: TRBV28
CDR3aa: CASTTKGQVLYSNQPQHF
CDR3nt: TGTGCCAGCACCACGAAGGGTCAGGTCCTATATAGCAATCAGCCCCAGCATTTT

j_gene: TRBJ2-1
abundance: NA
d_gene: NA
v_gene: TRBV5-5
CDR3aa: CASSQTFYNEQFF
CDR3nt: TGTGCCAGCAGCCAGACCTTTTACAATGAGCAGTTCTTC

j_gene: TRBJ1-1
abundance: few
d_gene: TRBD1
v_gene: TRBV7-8
CDR3aa: CASSLASTGWNTEAFF
CDR3nt: TGTGCCAGCAGCTTAGCCTCGACAGGGTGGAACACTGAAGCTTTCTTT

j_gene: TRBJ2-6
abundance: NA
d_gene: NA
v_gene: TRBV6-1
CDR3aa: CASSGWDLSGANVLTF
CDR3nt: TGTGCCAGCAGTGGGTGGGACCTCTCTGGGGCCAACGTCCTGACTTTC

j_gene: TRBJ1-2
abundance: NA
d_gene: NA
v_gene: TRBV11-2
CDR3aa: CASSLGAGAGYTF
CDR3nt: TGTGCCAGCAGCCTAGGGGCAGGGGCAGGCTACACCTTC

j_gene: TRBJ1-2
abundance: few
d_gene: NA
v_gene: TRBV29-1
CDR3aa: CSVEEHSYGYTF
CDR3nt: TGCAGCGTTGAAGAACACAGCTATGGCTACACCTTC

j_gene: TRBJ1-2
abundance: NA
d_gene: NA
v_gene: TRBV28
CDR3aa: CASSSGGTEIGYTF
CDR3nt: TGTGCCAGCAGCTCCGGAGGTACAGAAATTGGCTACACCTTC

j_gene: TRBJ1-4
abundance: NA
d_gene: NA
v_gene: TRBV6-5
CDR3aa: CASSYSGRINEKLFF
CDR3nt: TGTGCCAGCAGTTACTCGGGCAGAATTAATGAAAAACTGTTTTTT

j_gene: TRBJ1-2
abundance: NA
d_gene: NA
v_gene: TRBV5-8
CDR3aa: CVSSPAGGYTF
CDR3nt: TGTGTCAGCAGCCCGGCTGGGGGCTACACCTTC

j_gene: TRBJ2-3
abundance: NA
d_gene: NA
v_gene: TRBV4-3
CDR3aa: CASSQGAGNTDTQYF
CDR3nt: TGCGCCAGCAGCCAAGGGGCAGGGAACACAGATACGCAGTATTTT

j_gene: TRBJ2-1
abundance: NA
d_gene: NA
v_gene: TRBV18
CDR3aa: CASSPPARANEQFF
CDR3nt: TGTGCCAGCTCACCCCCGGCCAGGGCAAATGAGCAGTTCTTC

j_gene: TRBJ2-1
abundance: few
d_gene: NA
v_gene: TRBV30
CDR3aa: CAWSLDHYNEQFF
CDR3nt: TGTGCCTGGAGCTTGGACCACTACAATGAGCAGTTCTTC

j_gene: TRBJ2-7
abundance: few
d_gene: NA
v_gene: TRBV10-2
CDR3aa: CASSELWARSYEQYF
CDR3nt: TGCGCCAGCAGTGAGTTATGGGCGAGGTCCTACGAGCAGTACTTC

j_gene: TRBJ1-2
abundance: NA
d_gene: NA
v_gene: TRBV7-2
CDR3aa: CASRRDYGYTF
CDR3nt: TGTGCCAGCAGGCGGGACTATGGCTACACCTTC